This T cell receptor (beta chain) stems from a study of beta chain features in type 1 diabetes. Overall study results and limits: Healthy donors had naive, central memory and Treg TCRB repertoires that appeared less similar than those seen among patients. The VDJ junctions of type 1 diabetes patients carried fewer insertions and more deletions. TCRB CDR3s were moderately but significantly shorter in Type 1 diabetes patients in all four CD4+ subsets.

Of the isolated RNA, all was reverse transcribed, and so the sequenced material was expressed TCRB transcripts. The repertoire was sequenced with immunoSEQ multiplex PCR; TCRdb's copy has only in-frame clones and lacks some. Of some 370,000 clones listed, 8.5% to 10% were seen once; the top ten hold approximately 0.6%. Germline assignment: CDR1 MNHEY and CDR2 SVGAGI. Between the trimmed V and J ends, which lost 2 bases and 0 bases, there was a span of 5 bases. The CDR3 is 15 residues long. This clone has just a few counts. Its antigen is undetermined. A single heparinised draw of roughly 110 mL on average was taken per donor.

The rearrangement uses TRBV6-5 and TRBJ1-6; D is uncertain. The clonotype originates from a man aged 25 to 40 with type 1 diabetes. Sequencing used central memory CD4+ T cells from blood. In DNA form, the CDR3 reads TGTGCCAGCAGTTACAGGAGCTCCTATAATTCACCCCTCCACTTT. As protein: CASSYRSSYNSPLHF.